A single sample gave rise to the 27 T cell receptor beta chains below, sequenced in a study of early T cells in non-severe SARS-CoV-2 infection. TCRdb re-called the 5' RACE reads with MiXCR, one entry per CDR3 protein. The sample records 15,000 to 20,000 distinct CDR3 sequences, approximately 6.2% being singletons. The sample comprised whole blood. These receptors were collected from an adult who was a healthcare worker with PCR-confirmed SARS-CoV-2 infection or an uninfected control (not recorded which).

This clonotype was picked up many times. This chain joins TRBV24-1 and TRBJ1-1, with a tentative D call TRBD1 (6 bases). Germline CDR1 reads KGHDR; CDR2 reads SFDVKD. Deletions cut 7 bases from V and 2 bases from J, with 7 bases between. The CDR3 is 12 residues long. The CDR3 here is CATRDSNTEAFF. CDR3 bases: TGTGCCACCAGGGACAGCAACACTGAAGCTTTCTTT.

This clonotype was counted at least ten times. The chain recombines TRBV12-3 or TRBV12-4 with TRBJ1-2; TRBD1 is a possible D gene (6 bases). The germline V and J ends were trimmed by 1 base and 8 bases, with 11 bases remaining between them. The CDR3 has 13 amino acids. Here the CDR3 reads CASSLGYRDGYTF. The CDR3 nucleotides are TGTGCCAGCAGTTTAGGGTACAGGGACGGCTACACCTTC.

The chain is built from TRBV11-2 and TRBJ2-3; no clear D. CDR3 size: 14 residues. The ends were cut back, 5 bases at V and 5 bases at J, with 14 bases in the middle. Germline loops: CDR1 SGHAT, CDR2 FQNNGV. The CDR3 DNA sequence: TGTGCCAGCAGCGACGGGCAGGTTGGAGATACGCAGTATTTT. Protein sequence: CASSDGQVGDTQYF.

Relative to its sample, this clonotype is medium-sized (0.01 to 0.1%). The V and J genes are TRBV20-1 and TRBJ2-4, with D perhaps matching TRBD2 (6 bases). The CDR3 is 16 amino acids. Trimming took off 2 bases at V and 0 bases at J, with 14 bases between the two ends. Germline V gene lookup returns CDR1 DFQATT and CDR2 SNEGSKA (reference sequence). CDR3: CSARKSGGEAKNIQYF. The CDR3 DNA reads TGCAGTGCTAGAAAGAGTGGCGGGGAAGCCAAAAACATTCAGTACTTC.

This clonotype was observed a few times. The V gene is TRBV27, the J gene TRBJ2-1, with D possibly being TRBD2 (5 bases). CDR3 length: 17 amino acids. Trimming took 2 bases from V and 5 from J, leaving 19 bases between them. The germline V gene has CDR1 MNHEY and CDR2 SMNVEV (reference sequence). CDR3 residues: CASSLESGREWDNEQFF. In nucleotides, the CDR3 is TGTGCCAGCAGTTTAGAGTCGGGTCGGGAATGGGACAATGAGCAGTTCTTC.

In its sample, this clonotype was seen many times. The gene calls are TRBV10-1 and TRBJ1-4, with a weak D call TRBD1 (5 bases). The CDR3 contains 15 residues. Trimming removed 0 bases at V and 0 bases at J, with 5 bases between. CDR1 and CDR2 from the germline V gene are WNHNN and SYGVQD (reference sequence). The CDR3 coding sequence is TGCGCCAGCAGTGAGTCGGGGGCAACTAATGAAAAACTGTTTTTT. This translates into CASSESGATNEKLFF.

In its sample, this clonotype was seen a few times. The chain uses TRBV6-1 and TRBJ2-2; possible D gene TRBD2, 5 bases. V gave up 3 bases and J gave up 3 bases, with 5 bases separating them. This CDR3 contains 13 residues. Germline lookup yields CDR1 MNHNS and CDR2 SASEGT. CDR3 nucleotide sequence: TGTGCCAGCAGTGAGGGAGACACCGGGGAGCTGTTTTTT. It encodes CASSEGDTGELFF.

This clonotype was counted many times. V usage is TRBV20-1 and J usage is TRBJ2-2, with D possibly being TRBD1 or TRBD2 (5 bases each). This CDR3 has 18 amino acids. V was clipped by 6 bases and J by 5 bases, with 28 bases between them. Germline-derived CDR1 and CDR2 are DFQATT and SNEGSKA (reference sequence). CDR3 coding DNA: TGCAGTGCCCAGGGACCGGGACCGATAACGATAATTACCGGGGAGCTGTTTTTT. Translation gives CSAQGPGPITIITGELFF.

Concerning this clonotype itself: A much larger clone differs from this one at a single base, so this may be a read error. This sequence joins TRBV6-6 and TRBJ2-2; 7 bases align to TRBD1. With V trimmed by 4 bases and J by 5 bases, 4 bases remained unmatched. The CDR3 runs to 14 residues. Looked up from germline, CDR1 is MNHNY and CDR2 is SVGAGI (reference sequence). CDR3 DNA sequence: TGTGCCAGCAGTTCGGGACAGCGGACCGGGGAGCTGTTTTTT. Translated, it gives CASSSGQRTGELFF.

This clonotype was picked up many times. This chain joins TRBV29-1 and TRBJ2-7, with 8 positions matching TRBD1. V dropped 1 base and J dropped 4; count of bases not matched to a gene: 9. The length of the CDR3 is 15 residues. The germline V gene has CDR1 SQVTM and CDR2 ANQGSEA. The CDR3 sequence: CSVEAAGTGKYEQYF. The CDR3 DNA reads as TGCAGCGTTGAAGCCGCCGGGACAGGAAAATACGAGCAGTACTTC.

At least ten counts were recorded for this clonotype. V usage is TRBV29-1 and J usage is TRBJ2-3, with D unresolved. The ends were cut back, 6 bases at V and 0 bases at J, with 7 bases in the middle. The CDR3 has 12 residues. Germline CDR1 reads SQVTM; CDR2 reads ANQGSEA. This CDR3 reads CSVRRSTDTQYF. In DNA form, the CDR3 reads TGCAGCGTCCGCCGAAGCACAGATACGCAGTATTTT.

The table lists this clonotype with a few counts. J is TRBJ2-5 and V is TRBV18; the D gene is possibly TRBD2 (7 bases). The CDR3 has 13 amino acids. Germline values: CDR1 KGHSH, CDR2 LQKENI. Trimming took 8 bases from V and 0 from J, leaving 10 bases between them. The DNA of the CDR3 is TGTGCCAGCAGCGGGACATACCAAGAGACCCAGTACTTC. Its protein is CASSGTYQETQYF.

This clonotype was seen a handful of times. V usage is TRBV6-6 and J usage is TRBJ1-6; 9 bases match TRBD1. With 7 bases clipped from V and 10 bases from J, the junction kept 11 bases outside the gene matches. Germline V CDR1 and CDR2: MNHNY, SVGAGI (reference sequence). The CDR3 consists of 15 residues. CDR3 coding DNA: TGTGCCAGCATCAAAACCGGGACAGGGTACTCACCCCTCCACTTT. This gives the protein CASIKTGTGYSPLHF.

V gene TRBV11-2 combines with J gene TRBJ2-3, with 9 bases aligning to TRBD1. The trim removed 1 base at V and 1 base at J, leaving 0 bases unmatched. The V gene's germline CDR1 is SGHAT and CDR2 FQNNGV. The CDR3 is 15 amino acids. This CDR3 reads CASSLGTGGTDTQYF. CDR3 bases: TGTGCCAGCAGCTTAGGGACAGGGGGCACAGATACGCAGTATTTT.

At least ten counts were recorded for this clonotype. The CDR3 DNA follows: TGTGCCAGCAGCTTAGGCGCCAACATGAACACTGAAGCTTTCTTT. Residues: CASSLGANMNTEAFF. J is TRBJ1-1 and V is TRBV7-8; D not resolved. This CDR3 comprises 15 residues. Germline lookup yields CDR1 SGHVS and CDR2 FQNEAQ. Trimming removed 1 base from V and 0 bases from J, with 9 bases in between.

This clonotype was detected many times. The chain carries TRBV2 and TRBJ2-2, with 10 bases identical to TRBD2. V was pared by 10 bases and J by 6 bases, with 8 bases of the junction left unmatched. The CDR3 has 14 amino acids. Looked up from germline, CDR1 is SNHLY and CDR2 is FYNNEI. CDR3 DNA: TGTGCCACCCGGCCTAGCGGGAGTTCCGGGGAGCTGTTTTTT. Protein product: CATRPSGSSGELFF.

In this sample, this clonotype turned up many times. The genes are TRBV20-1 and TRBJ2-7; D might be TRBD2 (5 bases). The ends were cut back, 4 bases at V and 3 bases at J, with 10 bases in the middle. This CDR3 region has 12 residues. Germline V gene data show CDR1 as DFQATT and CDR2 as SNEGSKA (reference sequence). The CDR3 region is CSANGEFYEQYF. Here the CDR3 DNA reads TGCAGTGCTAATGGGGAGTTCTACGAGCAGTACTTC.

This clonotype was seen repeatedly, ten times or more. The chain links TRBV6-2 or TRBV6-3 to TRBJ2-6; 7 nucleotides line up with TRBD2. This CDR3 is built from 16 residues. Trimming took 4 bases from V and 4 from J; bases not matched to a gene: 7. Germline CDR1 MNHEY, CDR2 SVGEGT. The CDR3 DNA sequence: TGTGCCAGCAGTTTCACGGGAGGCTACGGGGCCAACGTCCTGACTTTC. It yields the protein CASSFTGGYGANVLTF.

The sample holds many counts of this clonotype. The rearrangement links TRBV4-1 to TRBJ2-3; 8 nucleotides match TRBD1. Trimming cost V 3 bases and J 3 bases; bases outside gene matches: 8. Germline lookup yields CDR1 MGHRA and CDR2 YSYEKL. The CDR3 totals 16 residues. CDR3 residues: CASSQQGAGVTDTQYF. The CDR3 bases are TGCGCCAGCAGCCAGCAGGGGGCAGGGGTAACAGATACGCAGTATTTT.

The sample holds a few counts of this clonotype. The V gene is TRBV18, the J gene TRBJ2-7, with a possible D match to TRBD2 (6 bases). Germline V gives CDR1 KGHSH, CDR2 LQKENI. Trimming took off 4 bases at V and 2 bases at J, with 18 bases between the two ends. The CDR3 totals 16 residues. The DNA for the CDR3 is TGTGCCAGCTCACTGTCGGCGGGGTCCGTGCCCTACGAGCAGTACTTC. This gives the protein CASSLSAGSVPYEQYF.

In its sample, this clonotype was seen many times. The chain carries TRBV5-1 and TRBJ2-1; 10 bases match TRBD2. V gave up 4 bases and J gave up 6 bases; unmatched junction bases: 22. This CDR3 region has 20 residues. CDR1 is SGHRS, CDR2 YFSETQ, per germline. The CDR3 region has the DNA TGCGCCAGCAGCCCCCAGACAGGGATTTTTCTCGCTAGCGGGAGCAATGAGCAGTTCTTC. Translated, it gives CASSPQTGIFLASGSNEQFF.

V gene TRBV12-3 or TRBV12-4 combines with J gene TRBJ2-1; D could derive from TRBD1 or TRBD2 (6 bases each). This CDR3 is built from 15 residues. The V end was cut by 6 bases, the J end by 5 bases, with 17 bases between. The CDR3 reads CASRDPRDKDNEQFF. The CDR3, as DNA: TGTGCCAGCAGAGACCCGCGGGACAAGGACAATGAGCAGTTCTTC.

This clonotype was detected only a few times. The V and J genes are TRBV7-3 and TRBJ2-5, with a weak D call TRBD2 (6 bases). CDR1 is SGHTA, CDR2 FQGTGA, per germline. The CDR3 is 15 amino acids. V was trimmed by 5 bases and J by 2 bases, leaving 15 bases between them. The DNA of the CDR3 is TGTGCCAGCAGCCCTAGCGTAGACAGACAAGAGACCCAGTACTTC. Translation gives CASSPSVDRQETQYF.

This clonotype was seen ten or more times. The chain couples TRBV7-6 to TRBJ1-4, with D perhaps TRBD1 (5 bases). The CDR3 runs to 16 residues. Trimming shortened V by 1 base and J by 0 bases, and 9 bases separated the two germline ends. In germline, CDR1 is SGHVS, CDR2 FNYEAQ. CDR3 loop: CASSLGQYATNEKLFF. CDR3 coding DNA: TGTGCCAGCAGCTTAGGACAGTATGCAACTAATGAAAAACTGTTTTTT.

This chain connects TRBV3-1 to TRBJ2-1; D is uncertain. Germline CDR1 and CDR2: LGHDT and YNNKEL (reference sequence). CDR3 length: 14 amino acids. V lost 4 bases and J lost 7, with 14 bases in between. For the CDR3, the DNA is TGTGCCAGCAGCCTATATGGACCTCCTAATGAGCAGTTCTTC. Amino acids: CASSLYGPPNEQFF.

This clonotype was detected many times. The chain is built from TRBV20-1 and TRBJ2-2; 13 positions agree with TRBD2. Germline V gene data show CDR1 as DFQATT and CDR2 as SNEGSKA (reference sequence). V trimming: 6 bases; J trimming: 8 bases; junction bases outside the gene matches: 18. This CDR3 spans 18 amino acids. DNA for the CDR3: TGCAGTGCCCTCCATTCGACTAGCGGGAGGCTGCCTTCGGGGGAGCTGTTTTTT. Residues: CSALHSTSGRLPSGELFF.

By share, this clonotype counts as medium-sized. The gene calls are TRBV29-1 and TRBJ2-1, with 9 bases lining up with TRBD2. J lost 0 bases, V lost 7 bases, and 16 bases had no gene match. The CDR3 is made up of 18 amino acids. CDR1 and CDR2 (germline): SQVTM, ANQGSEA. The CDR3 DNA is TGCAGCGCCCCGTTATGGGCGGGAGGGCCGCGCTCCTACAATGAGCAGTTCTTC. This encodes CSAPLWAGGPRSYNEQFF.